This T cell receptor beta chain was sequenced during a study of OX40 agonist ivuxolimab in advanced cancers. About this clone itself: Its antigen is unknown.

The data were produced by immunoSEQ multiplex PCR, yet TCRdb's version contains in-frame clones alone and is incomplete. The sample holds tens of thousands of clones, 88% seen once. This CDR3 is built from 16 residues. Losses at the gene ends were 3 bases for V and 1 base for J; bases not matched to a gene: 5. Germline CDR1 reads SGHTA; CDR2 reads FQGTGA. Notes on the study in general: Averaged across samples, CD8+ T cells carried more expanded clones than CD4+ did. There was clonal expansion of CD4+ and CD8+ blood T cells by week 6 at 0.1 to 3.0 mg/kg.

Peripheral blood came from all dose cohorts at three timepoints. The chain has TRBV7-3 and TRBJ2-3, with TRBD2 matching 9 bases. This sequence was found in an adult with an advanced solid tumor such as melanoma, head and neck, liver or kidney cancer. The source was CD4+ or CD8+ T cells sorted from blood, collected in a trial of the OX40 agonist ivuxolimab. CDR3 residues: CASSFFSGRGTDTQYF. CDR3 DNA: TGTGCCAGCAGCTTTTTTAGCGGGAGAGGCACAGATACGCAGTATTTT.